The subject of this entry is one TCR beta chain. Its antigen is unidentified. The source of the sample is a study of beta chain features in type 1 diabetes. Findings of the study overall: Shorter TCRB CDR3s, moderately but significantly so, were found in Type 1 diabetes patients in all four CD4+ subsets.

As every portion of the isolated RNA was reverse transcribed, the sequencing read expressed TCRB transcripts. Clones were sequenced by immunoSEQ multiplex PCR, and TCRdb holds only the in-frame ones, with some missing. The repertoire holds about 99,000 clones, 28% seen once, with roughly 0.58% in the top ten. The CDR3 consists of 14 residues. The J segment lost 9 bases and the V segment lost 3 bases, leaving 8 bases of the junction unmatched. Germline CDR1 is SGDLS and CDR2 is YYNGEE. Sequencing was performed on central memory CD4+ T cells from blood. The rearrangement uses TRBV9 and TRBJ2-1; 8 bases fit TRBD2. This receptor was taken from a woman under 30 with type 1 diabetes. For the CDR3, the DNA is TGTGCCAGCAGCGGTATAGCGGGATCGGTTGAGCAGTTCTTC. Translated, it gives CASSGIAGSVEQFF.